The entry that follows covers one T cell receptor beta chain sequence. Its antigen is unknown. This entry belongs to a study of cytomegalovirus exposure and HLA in healthy donors. CDR1 is MGHRA and CDR2 is YSYEKL in the germline V gene. This CDR3 comprises 19 residues. Unmatched junction bases numbered 9, after V lost 0 bases and J lost 2 bases. Findings of the study overall: 164 TCR beta chains were listed as cytomegalovirus-associated.

Here immunoSEQ multiplex PCR was the method, and the copy in TCRdb shows in-frame clones only, minus some. The sample lists 260,000 or so clones, 88% occurring once. The TCR sequence derives from a woman aged 18-30 years in good health and CMV-seronegative. Sequenced material: PBMCs. The genes are TRBV4-1 and TRBJ2-6; TRBD2 matches 8 bases. CDR3 in DNA: TGCGCCAGCAGCCAAGATTTCGGCGGGAGGATGACTGGGGCCAACGTCCTGACTTTC. Amino acid sequence: CASSQDFGGRMTGANVLTF.